This T cell receptor beta chain was sequenced for a study of cytomegalovirus exposure and HLA in healthy donors. Regarding the study as a whole: There were under 200 TCR beta chains listed as cytomegalovirus-associated. A further, later analysis showed that HLA-associated TCR beta chains (compared with equally common others) were more clonally expanded. The sole available immune exposure information was CMV serostatus.

This clone appeared a single time. The antigen remains unidentified. PCR amplification relied on 60 Vbeta primers (plus 13 Jbeta primers). Here immunoSEQ multiplex PCR was the method, and the copy in TCRdb shows in-frame clones only, minus some. The repertoire includes around 140,000 clones, 75% to 80% of them detected once, and under 2% sits in the top ten. The TCR originated in a female donor in good health and CMV-seronegative. Sequencing input: PBMCs.

Written as DNA, the CDR3 is TGTGCCAGCAGCTTAGAGGACAGGGATAACGAGCAGTACTTC. It specifies CASSLEDRDNEQYF. The chain links TRBV11-2 to TRBJ2-7; 8 bases line up with TRBD1. V shed 0 bases and J 5 bases; nucleotides not matched to a gene: 3. The CDR3 has 14 residues. Germline lookup yields CDR1 SGHAT and CDR2 FQNNGV.